The 23 T cell receptor beta chains below come from one sample, sequenced in a study of blood T cell repertoires in COVID-19. The protocol was immunoSEQ multiplex PCR, while the TCRdb copy is restricted to in-frame clones and leaves out a portion. The table includes approximately 300,000 clones, 85% detected once. Sequenced material: PBMCs or T cells enriched from blood (not recorded which). The receptors here all came from a woman in her 30s who had been exposed to COVID-19.

The chain has TRBV28 and TRBJ2-3; TRBD1 might be the D (5 bases). V was pared by 8 bases and J by 2 bases, with 14 bases between. Germline assignment: CDR1 MDHEN and CDR2 SYDVKM. The CDR3 has 14 amino acids. For the CDR3, the DNA is TGTGCCAGCCAGCGTTCCGGACACACAGATACGCAGTATTTT. Protein product: CASQRSGHTDTQYF.

CDR3 amino acids: CASSLDLSQSIQETQYF. CDR3 in DNA: TGTGCCAGCAGCTTAGATCTATCACAGTCTATCCAAGAGACCCAGTACTTC. The rearrangement uses TRBV11-2 and TRBJ2-5, with unresolved D. This CDR3 spans 17 amino acids. The germline V and J ends were trimmed by 0 bases and 1 base, with 15 bases remaining between them. Germline lookup yields CDR1 SGHAT and CDR2 FQNNGV.

V gene TRBV5-4 combines with J gene TRBJ2-1; 8 bases fit TRBD2. This CDR3 has 15 residues. In germline, CDR1 is SGHNT, CDR2 YYREEE (reference sequence). With 4 bases clipped from V and 4 bases from J, the junction kept 7 bases outside the gene matches. Here the CDR3 reads CASSEGLDRYNEQFF. CDR3 nucleotide sequence: TGTGCCAGCAGCGAGGGACTAGATCGGTACAATGAGCAGTTCTTC. Looking up the rest from reference TRBV5-4 and TRBJ2-1 gives the full variable domain: ETGVTQSPTHLIKTRGQQVTLRCSSQSGHNTVSWYQQALGQGPQFIFQYYREEENGRGNFPPRFSGLQFPNYSSELNVNALELDDSALYLCASSEGLDRYNEQFFGPGTRLTVL.

J is TRBJ1-2 and V is TRBV28; no definite D call. Trimming left V 5 bases short and J 5 bases short, with 9 bases between. Germline assignment: CDR1 MDHEN and CDR2 SYDVKM. The CDR3 consists of 12 residues. The CDR3 loop reads CASSLRVYGYTF. The CDR3 nucleotides are TGTGCCAGCAGTCTCCGCGTATATGGCTACACCTTC.

The chain uses TRBV6-6 and TRBJ2-2, with 8 bases aligning to TRBD1. Germline CDR1 is MNHNY and CDR2 is SVGAGI (reference sequence). V was pared by 8 bases and J by 4 bases, with 3 bases of the junction left unmatched. This CDR3 comprises 13 residues. CDR3 nucleotides: TGTGCCAGCGGCCAGGGGGCCACCGGGGAGCTGTTTTTT. Protein: CASGQGATGELFF.

The genes are TRBV28 and TRBJ1-1; D unresolved. CDR1 and CDR2 (germline): MDHEN, SYDVKM. The V end lost 2 bases, the J end lost 7 bases, and 11 bases lay between the germline ends. The length of the CDR3 is 13 residues. Written as DNA, the CDR3 is TGTGCCAGCAGTTTACTCAGTTATTATGAAGCTTTCTTT. Its protein is CASSLLSYYEAFF.

In the case of this clone: One end of the junction does not line up with germline, which may come from a read error. The chain joins TRBV5-1 to TRBJ1-1; D is unclear. Germline V gene sequence: CDR1 SGHRS, CDR2 YFSETQ. The CDR3 has 14 amino acids. The CDR3 reads CASSLGGLQAEAFF. CDR3 DNA sequence: TGCGCCAGCAGTTTGGGAGGGCTGCAGGCCGAAGCTTTCTTT.

The rearrangement uses TRBV2 and TRBJ2-7, with D possibly matching TRBD1 (6 bases). V was trimmed by 4 bases and J by 7 bases, leaving 17 bases between them. The CDR3 is 14 residues long. Germline CDR1 and CDR2: SNHLY and FYNNEI. The CDR3 protein is CASSARTAPLEQYF. The CDR3 nucleotides are TGTGCCAGCAGTGCTAGGACAGCCCCCTTAGAGCAGTACTTC. Looking up the rest from reference TRBV2 and TRBJ2-7 gives the full variable domain: EPEVTQTPSHQVTQMGQEVILRCVPISNHLYFYWYRQILGQKVEFLVSFYNNEISEKSEIFDDQFSVERPDGSNFTLKIRSTKLEDSAMYFCASSARTAPLEQYFGPGTRLTVT.

The chain uses TRBV7-8 and TRBJ2-1, with 7 bases that match TRBD1. CDR3 length equals 11 residues. Germline lookup yields CDR1 SGHVS and CDR2 FQNEAQ. Unmatched junction bases numbered 3, after V lost 4 bases and J lost 12 bases. This CDR3 reads CASSSRGSQFF. CDR3 coding DNA: TGTGCCAGCAGCTCCAGGGGGTCGCAGTTCTTC. Complete variable domain (other parts from reference TRBV7-8 and TRBJ2-1): GAGVSQSPRYKVAKRGQDVALRCDPISGHVSLFWYQQALGQGPEFLTYFQNEAQLDKSGLPSDRFFAERPEGSVSTLKIQRTQQEDSAVYLCASSSRGSQFFGPGTRLTVL.

The V and J genes are TRBV28 and TRBJ1-5; perhaps TRBD1 as D (5 bases). Trimming took 3 bases from V and 6 from J, leaving 12 bases between them. The CDR3 spans 14 residues. Germline-derived CDR1 and CDR2 are MDHEN and SYDVKM. For the CDR3, the DNA is TGTGCCAGCAGTTTTATGCAGGGCGGTCAGCCCCAGCATTTT. Amino acid sequence: CASSFMQGGQPQHF.

This clone showed up just a few times. This chain joins TRBV30 and TRBJ1-2; possibly TRBD1 for D (6 bases). CDR1 is GTSNPN, CDR2 SVGIG, per germline (reference sequence). The CDR3 is 13 amino acids. Trimming removed 0 bases from V and 6 bases from J, with 11 bases in between. The CDR3 reads CAWSVGQGNGYTF. The CDR3, as DNA: TGTGCCTGGAGTGTAGGCCAGGGGAATGGCTACACCTTC.

The gene calls are TRBV5-1 and TRBJ2-1; 9 positions agree with TRBD2. V gave up 5 bases and J gave up 10 bases; unmatched junction bases: 13. Germline CDR1 reads SGHRS; CDR2 reads YFSETQ. The CDR3 totals 15 residues. The CDR3 sequence is CASSPPGLAFREQFF. CDR3 DNA: TGCGCCAGCAGTCCCCCGGGACTAGCATTCCGCGAGCAGTTCTTC. Full variable domain (rest looked up from reference TRBV5-1 and TRBJ2-1): KAGVTQTPRYLIKTRGQQVTLSCSPISGHRSVSWYQQTPGQGLQFLFEYFSETQRNKGNFPGRFSGRQFSNSRSEMNVSTLELGDSALYLCASSPPGLAFREQFFGPGTRLTVL.

V and J are TRBV27 and TRBJ2-5; 7 bases match TRBD1. V shed 0 bases and J 1 base; nucleotides not matched to a gene: 5. Germline assignment: CDR1 MNHEY and CDR2 SMNVEV (reference sequence). CDR3 length equals 16 residues. CDR3 in amino acids: CASSLSKGGSQETQYF. CDR3 coding DNA: TGTGCCAGCAGTTTATCTAAAGGGGGCAGCCAAGAGACCCAGTACTTC.

CDR3 nucleotide sequence: TGTGCCAGCAGTTCGCCCGAGGCCGAAGAGACCCAGTACTTC. This sequence encodes CASSSPEAEETQYF. The V and J genes are TRBV7-9 and TRBJ2-5; D not certain. The CDR3 has 14 residues. Trimming left V 6 bases short and J 3 bases short, with 14 bases between. Germline assignment: CDR1 SEHNR and CDR2 FQNEAQ (reference sequence).

The genes are TRBV4-1 and TRBJ2-1; weak D call: TRBD2 (5 bases). Germline V lookup: CDR1 MGHRA, CDR2 YSYEKL. The CDR3 runs 14 residues. The V and J ends lost 4 bases and 9 bases respectively, with 16 bases between them. CDR3 sequence reads: CASSPLEPRAEQFF. The CDR3 DNA reads as TGCGCCAGCAGCCCACTAGAACCTCGCGCTGAGCAGTTCTTC.

The J gene is TRBJ2-2, the V gene TRBV11-2; 10 nucleotides line up with TRBD1. CDR1 is SGHAT, CDR2 FQNNGV, per germline. CDR3 length: 17 amino acids. Trimming removed 3 bases from V and 3 bases from J; junction bases left unmatched: 7. The CDR3 loop is CASSFIAGTGDTGELFF. The DNA for the CDR3 is TGTGCCAGCAGCTTTATAGCCGGGACAGGGGACACCGGGGAGCTGTTTTTT.

The chain joins TRBV9 to TRBJ2-2; D ambiguous. Trimming cost V 0 bases and J 7 bases, with 7 bases left between them. Germline values: CDR1 SGDLS, CDR2 YYNGEE. The length of the CDR3 is 13 residues. The CDR3 nucleotides are TGTGCCAGCAGCGTAGCCATCCACGGGGAGCTGTTTTTT. It codes for CASSVAIHGELFF. Full variable domain (rest looked up from reference TRBV9 and TRBJ2-2): DSGVTQTPKHLITATGQRVTLRCSPRSGDLSVYWYQQSLDQGLQFLIQYYNGEERAKGNILERFSAQQFPDLHSELNLSSLELGDSALYFCASSVAIHGELFFGEGSRLTVL.

The V call is TRBV30, the J call TRBJ2-7, with D tentatively TRBD1 (6 bases). Germline loops: CDR1 GTSNPN, CDR2 SVGIG (reference sequence). Trimming removed 0 bases from V and 5 bases from J, with 11 bases in between. This CDR3 spans 13 amino acids. The CDR3: CAWSVQGIHEQYF. As DNA, the CDR3 is TGTGCCTGGAGTGTACAGGGTATCCACGAGCAGTACTTC.

The rearrangement links TRBV3-1 (or the pseudogene TRBV3-2) to TRBJ2-7; D is perhaps TRBD2 (6 bases). The V end was cut by 8 bases, the J end by 3 bases, with 14 bases between. Germline loops: CDR1 LGHDT, CDR2 YNNKEL (reference sequence). This CDR3 is built from 13 residues. The CDR3 DNA sequence: TGTGCCAGCTGCTCCATCGGGGGCTACGAGCAGTACTTC. This sequence encodes CASCSIGGYEQYF.

V usage is TRBV5-1 and J usage is TRBJ2-2, with a tentative D call TRBD2 (6 bases). Per the germline V gene, CDR1 is SGHRS and CDR2 is YFSETQ. This CDR3 is 14 amino acids long. The germline V and J ends were trimmed by 0 bases and 7 bases, with 10 bases remaining between them. CDR3 in amino acids: CASSLALRGGELFF. CDR3 bases: TGCGCCAGCAGCTTGGCGTTGCGGGGCGGGGAGCTGTTTTTT.

Here the CDR3 reads CAITNREGNEQFF. The CDR3 DNA follows: TGTGCCATCACCAACAGGGAGGGCAATGAGCAGTTCTTC. The chain recombines TRBV10-3 with TRBJ2-1; possibly TRBD2 for D (7 bases). The CDR3 consists of 13 residues. V was trimmed by 7 bases and J by 6 bases, leaving 13 bases between them. The germline V gene encodes CDR1 ENHRY and CDR2 SYGVKD.

The chain uses TRBV9 and TRBJ1-1; no reliable D call. V was clipped by 6 bases and J by 0 bases, with 12 bases between them. There are 14 residues in the CDR3. Germline V gives CDR1 SGDLS, CDR2 YYNGEE. The CDR3 coding sequence is TGTGCCAGCAAGTCCCAAGAGCTGAACACTGAAGCTTTCTTT. Its protein is CASKSQELNTEAFF.

The chain combines TRBV24-1 with TRBJ2-1; TRBD1 matches at 10 bases. The CDR3 loop spans 15 amino acids. V was clipped by 4 bases and J by 5 bases; unmatched bases: 4. The V gene's germline CDR1 is KGHDR and CDR2 SFDVKD. The CDR3 sequence is CATSEMTGGHNEQFF. DNA of the CDR3: TGTGCCACCAGTGAAATGACAGGGGGCCACAATGAGCAGTTCTTC.